The TCR beta chain described here comes from a study of a mutant IDH1 vaccine in newly diagnosed glioma. In the study overall: The initiation of vaccination occurred 4-6 weeks after radiotherapy alone, or with temozolomide cycles.

TCRdb keeps only in-frame clones here, not all; method: immunoSEQ multiplex PCR. The sample contains under 85,000 clones, 85% of which appear only once. The V end lost 6 bases, the J end lost 3 bases, and 5 bases lay between the germline ends. Looked up from germline, CDR1 is MNHNY and CDR2 is SVGAGI (reference sequence). This CDR3 comprises 11 residues. Time point specified: week 23, last vaccination. Topical imiquimod was applied with each vaccine dose, which held 300 ug of mutant IDH1 20-mer peptide. This clone was counted a few times. Its cognate antigen is unknown. J is TRBJ1-1 and V is TRBV6-6; D unclear. This receptor was obtained from a woman in her fifties or sixties with glioma. Source: PBMCs, taken from a glioma patient whose treatment included an IDH1 peptide vaccine. CDR3 in amino acids: CASSPYTEAFF. In nucleotides, the CDR3 is TGTGCCAGCAGCCCTTACACTGAAGCTTTCTTT.